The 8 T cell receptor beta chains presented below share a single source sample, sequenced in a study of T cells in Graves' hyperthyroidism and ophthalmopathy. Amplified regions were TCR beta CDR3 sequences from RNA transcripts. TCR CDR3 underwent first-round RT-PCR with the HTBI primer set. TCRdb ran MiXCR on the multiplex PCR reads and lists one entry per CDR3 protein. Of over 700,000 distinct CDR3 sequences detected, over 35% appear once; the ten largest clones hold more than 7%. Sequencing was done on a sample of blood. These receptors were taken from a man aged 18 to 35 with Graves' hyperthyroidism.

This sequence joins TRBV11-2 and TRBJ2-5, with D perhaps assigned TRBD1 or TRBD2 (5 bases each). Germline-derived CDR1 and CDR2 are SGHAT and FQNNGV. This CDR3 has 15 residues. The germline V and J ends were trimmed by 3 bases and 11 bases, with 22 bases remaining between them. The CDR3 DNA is TGTGCCAGCAGCTTCGGGGCCGCCACCCTGGGGGAGCAGTACTTC. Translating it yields CASSFGAATLGEQYF.

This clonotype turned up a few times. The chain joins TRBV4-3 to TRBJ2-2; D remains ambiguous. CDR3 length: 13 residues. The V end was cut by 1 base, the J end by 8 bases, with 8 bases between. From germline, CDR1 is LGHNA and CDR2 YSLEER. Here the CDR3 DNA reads TGCGCCAGCAGCCAAGTATCCGGAGGGGAGCTGTTTTTT. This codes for CASSQVSGGELFF.

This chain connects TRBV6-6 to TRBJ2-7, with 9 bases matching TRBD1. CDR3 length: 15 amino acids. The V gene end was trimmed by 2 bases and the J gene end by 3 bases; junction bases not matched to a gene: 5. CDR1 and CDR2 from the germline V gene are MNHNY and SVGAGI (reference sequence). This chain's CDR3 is CASSYGGQGIYEQYF. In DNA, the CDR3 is TGTGCCAGCAGTTACGGGGGACAGGGCATCTACGAGCAGTACTTC.

In DNA, the CDR3 is TGTGCCAGCAGTGCCAGGGATGGGACCCAGTACTTC. Translation gives CASSARDGTQYF. The chain employs TRBV2 and TRBJ2-5; a weak D match, TRBD1 (5 bases). The V end was cut by 4 bases, the J end by 7 bases, with 10 bases between. Germline V gene data show CDR1 as SNHLY and CDR2 as FYNNEI. CDR3 length equals 12 residues.

Written as DNA, the CDR3 is TGCAGCGTCGAGCTGAGAATCGAAATAATGAACACTGAAGCTTTCTTT. Translated, it gives CSVELRIEIMNTEAFF. J is TRBJ1-1 and V is TRBV29-1, with D unresolved. This CDR3 spans 16 amino acids. V was trimmed by 6 bases and J by 0 bases, leaving 20 bases between them. Germline V gene lookup returns CDR1 SQVTM and CDR2 ANQGSEA.

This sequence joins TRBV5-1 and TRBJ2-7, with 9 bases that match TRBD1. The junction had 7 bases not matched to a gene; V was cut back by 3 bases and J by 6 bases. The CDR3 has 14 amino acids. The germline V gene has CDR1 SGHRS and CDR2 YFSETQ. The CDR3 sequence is CASSSSRDRVEQYF. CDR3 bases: TGCGCCAGCAGCTCTTCCCGGGACAGGGTCGAGCAGTACTTC.

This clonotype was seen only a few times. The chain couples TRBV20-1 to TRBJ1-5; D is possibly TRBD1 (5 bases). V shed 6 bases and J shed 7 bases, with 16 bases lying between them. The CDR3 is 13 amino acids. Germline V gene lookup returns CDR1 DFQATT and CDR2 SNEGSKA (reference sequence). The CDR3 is CSAEYQGSQPQHF. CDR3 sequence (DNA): TGCAGTGCGGAGTATCAGGGATCCCAGCCCCAGCATTTT.

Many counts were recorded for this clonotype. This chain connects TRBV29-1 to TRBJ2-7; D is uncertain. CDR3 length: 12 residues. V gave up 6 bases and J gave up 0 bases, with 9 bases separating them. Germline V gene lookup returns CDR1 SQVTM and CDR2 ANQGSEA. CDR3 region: CSVRGPSYEQYF. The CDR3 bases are TGCAGCGTCCGTGGTCCCTCCTACGAGCAGTACTTC.